This T cell receptor (beta chain) came from a study of T cells after posttransplantation cyclophosphamide. Study-wide results and caveats: Later post-transplant blood repertoires were often dominated by donor CD8+ memory clones. Recipient CMV seropositivity and CMV reactivation strongly tracked TRB clonality.

The assay was immunoSEQ multiplex PCR, and TCRdb's table has in-frame clones only and misses some. This sample carries tens of thousands of clones and no singletons, and approximately 2.2% goes to the top ten. This CDR3 is built from 13 residues. Looked up from germline, CDR1 is SGHRS and CDR2 is YFSETQ. V lost 4 bases to trimming and J lost 8 bases, with 12 bases between them. This clone was seen repeatedly, ten times or more. Its antigen is not known. Peripheral blood was collected from the related graft donor on the marrow donation day. The sequenced material came from PBMCs. The chain uses TRBV5-1 and TRBJ1-4; D unclear. The origin of this receptor is a man aged 35-49 years in good health, CMV-negative, and a related stem cell transplant donor. CDR3: CASSPRVNEKLFF. For the CDR3, the DNA is TGCGCCAGCAGCCCACGGGTGAACGAAAAACTGTTTTTT.